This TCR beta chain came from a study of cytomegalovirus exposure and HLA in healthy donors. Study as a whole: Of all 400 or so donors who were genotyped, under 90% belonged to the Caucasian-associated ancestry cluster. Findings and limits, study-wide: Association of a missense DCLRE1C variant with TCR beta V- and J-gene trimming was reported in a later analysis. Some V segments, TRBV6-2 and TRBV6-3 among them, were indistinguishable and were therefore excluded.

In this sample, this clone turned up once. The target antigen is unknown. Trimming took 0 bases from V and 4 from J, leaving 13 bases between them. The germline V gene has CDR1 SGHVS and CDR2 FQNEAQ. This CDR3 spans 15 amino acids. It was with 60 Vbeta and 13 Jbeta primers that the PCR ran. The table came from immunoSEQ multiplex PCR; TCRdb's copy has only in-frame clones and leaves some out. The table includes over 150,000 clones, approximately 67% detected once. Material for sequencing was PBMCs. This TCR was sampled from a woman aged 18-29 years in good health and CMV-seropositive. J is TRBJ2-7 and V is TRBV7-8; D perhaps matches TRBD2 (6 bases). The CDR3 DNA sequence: TGTGCCAGCAGCTTAGCCGGGGGAGAGTTTTACGAGCAGTACTTC. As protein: CASSLAGGEFYEQYF.